The source of this TCR beta chain is a study of cytomegalovirus exposure and HLA in healthy donors. At the level of the study: The roughly 100 million unique TCR beta sequences, from some 170 million T cells, were found by an earlier analysis.

The study ran its PCR with 60 Vbeta and 13 Jbeta primers. Profiled with immunoSEQ multiplex PCR; TCRdb holds only in-frame clones, not every one. The profile shows fewer than 200,000 clones, roughly 80% of them singletons. The sequenced material came from PBMCs. The clonotype comes from a woman aged 18-29 years in good health and CMV-seronegative.

CDR3 amino acids: CASSAPIAGVGAGANVLTF. In DNA, the CDR3 is TGTGCCAGCAGCGCCCCGATAGCGGGAGTTGGCGCTGGGGCCAACGTCCTGACTTTC. The chain combines TRBV7-6 with TRBJ2-6, with TRBD2 matching over 9 bases. Germline V gene sequence: CDR1 SGHVS, CDR2 FNYEAQ. The junction had 13 bases not matched to a gene; V was cut back by 5 bases and J by 2 bases. CDR3 length equals 19 residues.